Listed here is a single TCR beta chain. The antigen it recognizes is unknown. No qualities accompany the bases; no much larger clone lies one base away. This record comes from a study of OX40 agonist ivuxolimab in advanced cancers. Notes on the research overall: The costimulatory receptor OX40 (CD134) was targeted by ivuxolimab, a fully human IgG2 agonistic monoclonal antibody. Intravenous ivuxolimab was administered to patients every 2 weeks at six dose levels: 0.01, 0.1, 0.3, 1.5, 3 and 10 mg/kg. Of the 50 to 55 dose-escalation patients, hepatocellular carcinoma was present in roughly 19, melanoma in roughly 15, renal cell carcinoma in 9 and head and neck cancer in 9. In the dose-escalation cohort, about four fifths of patients were male, and the mean age was roughly 60 years with a range of roughly 20 to 85. Patients were allowed to have had prior anti-PD-1, anti-PD-L1 or anti-CTLA-4 therapy, and 40% to 45% of the dose-escalation patients had previously received checkpoint inhibitors. Partial responses were achieved by three dose-escalation patients, of whom one had hepatocellular carcinoma and two had cutaneous melanoma. Peripheral TCRbeta sequencing aimed to test whether ivuxolimab altered TCR sequence diversity and caused clonal T-cell expansion. The paper reports the monotherapy dose-escalation portion (N of about 50 patients) of the phase I ivuxolimab trial. Beyond this particular receptor, the publication reports: At doses of 0.1 to 3.0 mg/kg, clonal expansion of both CD4+ and CD8+ T cells in blood was seen between baseline and week 6. In the 0.1-3.0 mg/kg groups, partial responders were among the patients with the lowest normalized peripheral clonal expansion, particularly in CD8+ T cells. Low levels of normalized T-cell clonal expansion were also seen in some patients who did not respond. Antigen specificity was not determined for the clonally expanded peripheral T cells. After ivuxolimab, more expanded clones were found on average in CD8+ T cells than in CD4+ T cells.

V is cut by 3 bases and J by 1 base, and the space between the germline ends is 12 bases. The CDR3 spans 15 residues, from the cysteine through the phenylalanine. The only DNA kept is the CDR3, 45 bases in frame from the first base. For CDR1 and CDR2, the germline V gene (reference sequence) lists LNHDA and SQIVND. Genomic DNA was isolated from the sorted cells so that the TCRbeta CDR3 region could be sequenced. The immunoSEQ Assay was used for sequencing of TCRbeta CDR3 regions. Drawn from immuneACCESS, this table holds only the in-frame rearrangements with V and J called that TCRdb kept. Clones are partly lost; checked studies trace under half to an unresolved V gene and leave the rest unexplained. Here the sample has about 77,000 clones; about 85% occur a single time. The leading ten clones occupy 0.65% to 0.8% of the sample. The trial excluded patients who had a history of autoimmune disease or were on systemic immunosuppression. In every dose cohort, peripheral blood was drawn for TCR sequencing at baseline, cycle 4 day 1, and cycle 7 day 1. Samples came from an open-label, multicenter, first-in-human phase I dose-escalation trial of ivuxolimab. Adults with locally advanced or metastatic head and neck squamous cell, hepatocellular, melanoma or renal cell carcinoma were enrolled in the trial. CD4+ and CD8+ T cells were sorted separately from peripheral blood before TCR sequencing.

The source material was CD4+ or CD8+ T cells sorted from blood, sampled in a trial of the OX40 agonist ivuxolimab. The TCR comes from an adult with an advanced solid tumor such as melanoma, head and neck, liver or kidney cancer. The rearranged segments are TRBV19 and TRBJ1-1; the D gene remains uncertain. CDR3 reads: CASSISEGKNTEAFF. Read as DNA, the sequence is TGTGCCAGTAGTATCTCGGAGGGCAAGAACACTGAAGCTTTCTTT.